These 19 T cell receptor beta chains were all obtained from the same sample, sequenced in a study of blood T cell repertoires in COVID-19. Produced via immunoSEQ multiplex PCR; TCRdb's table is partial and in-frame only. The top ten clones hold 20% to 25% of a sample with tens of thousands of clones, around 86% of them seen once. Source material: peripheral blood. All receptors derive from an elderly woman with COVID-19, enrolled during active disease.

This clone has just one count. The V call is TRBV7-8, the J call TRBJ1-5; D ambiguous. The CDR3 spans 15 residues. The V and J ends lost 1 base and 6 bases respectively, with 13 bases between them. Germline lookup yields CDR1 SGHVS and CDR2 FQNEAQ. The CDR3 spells CASSLGSGISQPQHF. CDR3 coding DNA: TGTGCCAGCAGCTTAGGTTCGGGGATTAGTCAGCCCCAGCATTTT.

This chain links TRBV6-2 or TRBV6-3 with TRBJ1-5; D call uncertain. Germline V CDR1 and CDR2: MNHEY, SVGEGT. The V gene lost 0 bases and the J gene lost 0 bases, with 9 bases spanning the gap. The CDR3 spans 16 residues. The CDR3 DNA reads TGTGCCAGCAGTTACTCGCTTACGGTTAGCAATCAGCCCCAGCATTTT. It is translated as CASSYSLTVSNQPQHF.

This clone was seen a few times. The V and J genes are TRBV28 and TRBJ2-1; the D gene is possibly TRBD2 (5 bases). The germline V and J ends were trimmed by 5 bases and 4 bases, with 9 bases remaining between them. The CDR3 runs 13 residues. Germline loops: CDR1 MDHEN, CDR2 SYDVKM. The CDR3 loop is CASSGSVYNEQFF. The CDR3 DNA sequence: TGTGCCAGCAGTGGTAGCGTATACAATGAGCAGTTCTTC.

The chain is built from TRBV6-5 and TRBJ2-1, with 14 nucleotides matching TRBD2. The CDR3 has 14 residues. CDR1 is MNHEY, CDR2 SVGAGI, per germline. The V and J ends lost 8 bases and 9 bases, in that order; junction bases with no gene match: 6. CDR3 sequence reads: CASYRLAGGSEQFF. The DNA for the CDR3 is TGTGCCAGCTATAGACTAGCGGGAGGGTCTGAGCAGTTCTTC.

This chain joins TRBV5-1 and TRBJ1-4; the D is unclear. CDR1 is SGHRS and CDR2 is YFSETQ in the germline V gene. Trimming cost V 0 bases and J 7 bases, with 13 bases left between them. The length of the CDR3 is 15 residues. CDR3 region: CASSLAAATGEKLFF. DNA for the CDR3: TGCGCCAGCAGCTTGGCCGCGGCCACGGGTGAAAAACTGTTTTTT. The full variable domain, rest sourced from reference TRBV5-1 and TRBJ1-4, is KAGVTQTPRYLIKTRGQQVTLSCSPISGHRSVSWYQQTPGQGLQFLFEYFSETQRNKGNFPGRFSGRQFSNSRSEMNVSTLELGDSALYLCASSLAAATGEKLFFGSGTQLSVL.

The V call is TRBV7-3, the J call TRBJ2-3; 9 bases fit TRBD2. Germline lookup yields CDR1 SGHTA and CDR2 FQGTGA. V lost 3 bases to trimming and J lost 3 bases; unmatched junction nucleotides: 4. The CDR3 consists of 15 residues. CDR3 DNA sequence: TGTGCCAGCAGCTTTAGCGGGAGTGGAACAGATACGCAGTATTTT. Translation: CASSFSGSGTDTQYF.

The CDR3 sequence: CASSPTGFVNSPLHF. The CDR3 DNA reads TGTGCCAGCAGTCCTACAGGGTTCGTTAATTCACCCCTCCACTTT. The chain recombines TRBV2 with TRBJ1-6; D might be TRBD1 (6 bases). The CDR3 covers 15 residues. Germline V gives CDR1 SNHLY, CDR2 FYNNEI. V was pared by 5 bases and J by 6 bases, with 14 bases between.

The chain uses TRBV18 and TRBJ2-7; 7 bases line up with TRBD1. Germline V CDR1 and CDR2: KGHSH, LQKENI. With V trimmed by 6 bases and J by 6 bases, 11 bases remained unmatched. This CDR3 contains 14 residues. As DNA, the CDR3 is TGTGCCAGCTCCCCCTCCGGGACAGCCTCCGAGCAGTACTTC. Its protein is CASSPSGTASEQYF.

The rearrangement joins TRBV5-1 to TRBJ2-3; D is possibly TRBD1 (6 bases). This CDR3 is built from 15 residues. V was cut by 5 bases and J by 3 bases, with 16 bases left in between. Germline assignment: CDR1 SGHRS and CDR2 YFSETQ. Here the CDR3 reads CASRAQGIGTDTQYF. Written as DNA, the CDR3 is TGCGCCAGCAGGGCCCAGGGGATCGGGACAGATACGCAGTATTTT.

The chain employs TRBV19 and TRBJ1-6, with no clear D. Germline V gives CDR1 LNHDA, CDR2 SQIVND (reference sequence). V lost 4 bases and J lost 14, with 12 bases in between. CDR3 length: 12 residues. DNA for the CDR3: TGTGCCAGTAGTACCAGGTTTGATTCCCTCCACTTT. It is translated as CASSTRFDSLHF.

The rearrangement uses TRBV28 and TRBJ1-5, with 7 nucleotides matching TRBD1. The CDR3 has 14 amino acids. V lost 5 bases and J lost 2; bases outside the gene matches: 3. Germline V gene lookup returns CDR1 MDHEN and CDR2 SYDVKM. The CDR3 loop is CASSPGTGNQPQHF. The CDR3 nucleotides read TGTGCCAGCAGTCCCGGGACAGGCAATCAGCCCCAGCATTTT.

The CDR3 is CASSLPPAETQYF. The CDR3 bases are TGTGCCAGCAGCTTACCCCCCGCGGAGACCCAGTACTTC. V and J are TRBV7-3 and TRBJ2-5, with D uncertain. V lost 2 bases and J lost 5, with 9 bases in between. CDR1 and CDR2 (germline): SGHTA, FQGTGA. The CDR3 spans 13 residues.

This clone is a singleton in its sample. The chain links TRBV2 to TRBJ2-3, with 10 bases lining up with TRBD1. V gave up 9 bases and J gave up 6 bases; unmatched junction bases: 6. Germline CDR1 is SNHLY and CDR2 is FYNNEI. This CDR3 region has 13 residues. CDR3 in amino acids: CARDRGQGDTQYF. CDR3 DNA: TGTGCCAGAGACAGGGGGCAGGGGGATACGCAGTATTTT. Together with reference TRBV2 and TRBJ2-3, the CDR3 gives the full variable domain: EPEVTQTPSHQVTQMGQEVILRCVPISNHLYFYWYRQILGQKVEFLVSFYNNEISEKSEIFDDQFSVERPDGSNFTLKIRSTKLEDSAMYFCARDRGQGDTQYFGPGTRLTVL.

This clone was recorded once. The CDR3 reads CASSLVRNSYEQYF. CDR3 coding DNA: TGCGCCAGCAGCTTGGTCAGGAATTCCTACGAGCAGTACTTC. This sequence joins TRBV5-1 and TRBJ2-7; D unclear. The V end was cut by 0 bases, the J end by 1 base, with 8 bases between. The CDR3 runs to 14 residues. Germline CDR1 and CDR2: SGHRS and YFSETQ.

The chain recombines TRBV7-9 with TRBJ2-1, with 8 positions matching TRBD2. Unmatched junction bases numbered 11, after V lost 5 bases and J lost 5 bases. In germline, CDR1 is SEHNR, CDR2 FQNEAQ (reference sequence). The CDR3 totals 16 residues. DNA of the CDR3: TGTGCCAGCAGCCTCCGGGGGGGAGGGATCGACAATGAGCAGTTCTTC. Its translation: CASSLRGGGIDNEQFF. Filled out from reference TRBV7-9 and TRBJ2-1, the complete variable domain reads DTGVSQNPRHKITKRGQNVTFRCDPISEHNRLYWYRQTLGQGPEFLTYFQNEAQLEKSRLLSDRFSAERPKGSFSTLEIQRTEQGDSAMYLCASSLRGGGIDNEQFFGPGTRLTVL.

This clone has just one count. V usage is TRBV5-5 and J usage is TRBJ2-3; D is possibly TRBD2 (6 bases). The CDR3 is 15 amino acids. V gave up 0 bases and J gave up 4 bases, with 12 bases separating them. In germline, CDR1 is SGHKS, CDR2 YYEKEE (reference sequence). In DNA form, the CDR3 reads TGTGCCAGCAGCTTGGGTCGCGGCGGGGCAGATACGCAGTATTTT. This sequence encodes CASSLGRGGADTQYF.

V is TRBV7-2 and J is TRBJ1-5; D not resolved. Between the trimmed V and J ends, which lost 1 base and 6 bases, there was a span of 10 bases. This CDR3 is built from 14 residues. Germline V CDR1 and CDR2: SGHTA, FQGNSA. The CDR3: CASSLGGGSQPQHF. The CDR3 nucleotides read TGTGCCAGCAGCTTAGGGGGTGGGAGTCAGCCCCAGCATTTT.

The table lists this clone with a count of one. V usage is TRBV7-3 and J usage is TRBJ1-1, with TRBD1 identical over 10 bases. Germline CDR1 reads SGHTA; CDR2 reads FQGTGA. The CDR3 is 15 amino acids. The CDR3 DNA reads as TGTGCGAGCGCCGGGACAGGGGCCTTAAACACTGAAGCTTTCTTT. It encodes CASAGTGALNTEAFF.

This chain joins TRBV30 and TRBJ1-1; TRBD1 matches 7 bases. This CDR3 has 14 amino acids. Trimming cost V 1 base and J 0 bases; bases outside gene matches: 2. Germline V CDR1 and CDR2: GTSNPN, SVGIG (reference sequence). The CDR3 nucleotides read TGTGCCTGGAGTGCCGGGACAGTGAACACTGAAGCTTTCTTT. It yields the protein CAWSAGTVNTEAFF.